This T cell receptor (beta chain) was captured by sequencing in a study of T-cell memory formation after mild COVID-19. Looked up from germline, CDR1 is MGHDK and CDR2 is SYGVNS. V lost 3 bases to trimming and J lost 6 bases, with 5 bases between them. The CDR3 runs to 11 residues. Study-wide points: A balance of CD4 and CD8 characterized clones contracting day 15 to 85, whereas later expanders leaned CD4+. Clones that contracted clustered mainly in CM and EM if CD4+ and in EMRA if CD8+.

After 5'RACE with constant-segment primers, TCR alpha and TCR beta cDNA libraries carrying sample barcodes and UMIs were obtained. Using its own MiXCR run on the 5' RACE reads, TCRdb lists one record per CDR3 protein. This sample carries over 60,000 distinct CDR3 sequences, 16% of them seen once, and the ten largest clones take roughly 30%. This clonotype was counted between two and nine times. Its antigen is not identified. This clonotype was sampled from an adult woman who had mild COVID-19 (a few samples of this study predate the infection). Cell type and time point are not known. Sequencing input: PBMCs or a T cell subset sorted from them (not recorded which). The chain links TRBV25-1 to TRBJ1-1; no clear D. Here the CDR3 DNA reads TGTGCCAGCAGTGAGACGGCTGAAGCTTTCTTT. Translating it yields CASSETAEAFF. Using reference TRBV25-1 and TRBJ1-1 for the parts outside the CDR3, the full variable domain is EADIYQTPRYLVIGTGKKITLECSQTMGHDKMYWYQQDPGMELHLIHYSYGVNSTEKGDLSSESTVSRIRTEHFPLTLESARPSHTSQYLCASSETAEAFFGQGTRLTVV.